Many counts were recorded for the clone carrying this T cell receptor beta chain. What it binds is unknown. This entry is derived from a study of T cell repertoires and leukemia-associated antigens. MiXCR was run by TCRdb on the 5' RACE reads, yielding one entry per CDR3 protein. The data hold roughly 12,000 distinct CDR3 sequences, with 42% observed a single time. Before use, CD3+ T cells rested overnight in serum-free medium. Trimming removed 7 bases from V and 0 bases from J, with 25 bases in between. The germline V gene has CDR1 SGHRS and CDR2 YFSETQ. CDR3 size: 18 residues. Whole-study results and caveats: No direct test of specificity or function was done for expanded clones.

The material sequenced was CD3+ T cells sorted from blood and cultured. This TCR was recovered from a female donor in good health. The V gene is TRBV5-1, the J gene TRBJ1-1; D is perhaps TRBD1 (5 bases). The CDR3 DNA sequence: TGCGCCAGCCGGGGGGGAATAATGACAATCAGCATGAACACTGAAGCTTTCTTT. Translation gives CASRGGIMTISMNTEAFF.